The present T cell receptor (beta chain) was sequenced within a study of T-cell memory formation after mild COVID-19. Study-wide results and limits: Clones contracting over day 15 to 85 were CD4/CD8 balanced, with later expanders leaning CD4+.

CDR1 is SNHLY, CDR2 FYNNEI, per germline. The CDR3 length is 15 residues. V was clipped by 6 bases and J by 9 bases; unmatched bases: 11. TCRdb reprocessed the 5' RACE reads with MiXCR, giving one entry per CDR3 protein. The sample consists of tens of thousands of distinct CDR3 sequences, about 6.3% of them appearing once. This clonotype was seen at least ten times. The antigen is undetermined. The TCR sequence derives from an adult who had mild COVID-19 (a few samples of this study predate the infection). Cell type and time point are not known. The rearrangement links TRBV2 to TRBJ2-2; 9 bases agree with TRBD2. Sequenced material: PBMCs or a T cell subset sorted from them (not recorded which). CDR3 DNA sequence: TGTGCCAGCAGGGGAAGCGGGGGGCCCTCCCGGGAGCTGTTTTTT. This translates into CASRGSGGPSRELFF.